This entry lists 9 T cell receptor beta chains sequenced from one sample in a study of cytomegalovirus exposure and HLA in healthy donors. The data were produced by immunoSEQ multiplex PCR, yet TCRdb's version contains in-frame clones alone and is incomplete. Of some 65,000 clones listed, around 97% are singletons. Sequenced material: PBMCs. These receptors were obtained from a man aged 18 to 29 in good health and CMV-seronegative.

The CDR3 nucleotides are TGTGCCAGTAGGGAGAACAGGGATTACACTGAAGCTTTCTTT. As protein: CASRENRDYTEAFF. The chain couples TRBV19 to TRBJ1-1, with a tentative D call TRBD1 (6 bases). Trimming pared 6 bases from V and 3 bases from J, leaving 14 bases between. CDR1 is LNHDA, CDR2 SQIVND, per germline (reference sequence). The CDR3 runs to 14 residues.

This chain connects TRBV19 to TRBJ1-4; 7 bases agree with TRBD1. CDR1 is LNHDA and CDR2 is SQIVND in the germline V gene (reference sequence). V gave up 6 bases and J gave up 2 bases; unmatched junction bases: 3. This CDR3 spans 14 amino acids. The CDR3 DNA follows: TGTGCCAGTAGCTGGGGACAGACTAATGAAAAACTGTTTTTT. This gives the protein CASSWGQTNEKLFF.

The rearrangement links TRBV5-8 to TRBJ1-1; no definite D call. The CDR3 runs 13 residues. With 4 bases removed from V and 0 bases from J, the gap between germline ends came to 7 bases. CDR1 SGHTS and CDR2 YDEGEE come from the germline V gene. The CDR3 is CASSAGMNTEAFF. The CDR3 bases are TGTGCCAGCAGCGCGGGCATGAACACTGAAGCTTTCTTT.

The chain couples TRBV7-9 to TRBJ1-1; 8 nucleotides align to TRBD1. The J segment lost 0 bases and the V segment lost 7 bases, leaving 4 bases of the junction unmatched. Germline assignment: CDR1 SEHNR and CDR2 FQNEAQ (reference sequence). The CDR3 is made up of 14 amino acids. CDR3 bases: TGTGCCAGCAAACGGACAGGGATGAACACTGAAGCTTTCTTT. Translating gives CASKRTGMNTEAFF.

This chain uses TRBV10-3 with TRBJ2-2; 9 bases fit TRBD1. V shed 7 bases and J 4 bases; nucleotides not matched to a gene: 7. This CDR3 is built from 15 residues. Germline V CDR1 and CDR2: ENHRY, SYGVKD. The CDR3 region is CAITDGTGITGELFF. In nucleotides, the CDR3 is TGTGCCATCACCGACGGGACAGGGATCACCGGGGAGCTGTTTTTT.

The V gene is TRBV27, the J gene TRBJ1-2; 12 bases line up with TRBD1. Germline CDR1 and CDR2: MNHEY and SMNVEV (reference sequence). The CDR3 runs 14 residues. V lost 6 bases, J lost 5 bases, and 4 bases stayed unmatched. The CDR3 nucleotides read TGTGCCAGCAGCGGGGACAGGGGGCGGTATGGCTACACCTTC. It encodes CASSGDRGRYGYTF.

The CDR3 here is CASSLEAGQYQETQYF. The CDR3 DNA follows: TGTGCCAGCAGCTTAGAGGCCGGACAGTACCAAGAGACCCAGTACTTC. The chain carries TRBV7-6 and TRBJ2-5; D perhaps matches TRBD1 (6 bases). V lost 1 base and J 0 bases, leaving 12 bases between the germline ends. CDR1 and CDR2 from the germline V gene are SGHVS and FNYEAQ. The CDR3 spans 16 residues.

V is TRBV12-5 and J is TRBJ2-3; 13 bases agree with TRBD2. The CDR3 consists of 15 residues. V shed 1 base and J 5 bases; nucleotides not matched to a gene: 0. Germline V lookup: CDR1 LGHNT, CDR2 FRNRAP. The CDR3 sequence: CASGLGTSGRDTQYF. The DNA for the CDR3 is TGTGCTAGTGGTTTGGGGACTAGCGGGAGAGATACGCAGTATTTT.

The gene calls are TRBV4-1 and TRBJ2-7; TRBD2 agrees at 12 bases. Germline V gene data show CDR1 as MGHRA and CDR2 as YSYEKL. J gave up 0 bases and V 2 bases, and 5 bases lay outside the gene matches. This CDR3 has 17 residues. The CDR3: CASSQLLLAGGSYEQYF. CDR3 sequence (DNA): TGCGCCAGCAGCCAACTTCTACTAGCGGGAGGCTCCTACGAGCAGTACTTC.